Reported below is one T cell receptor (beta chain). After roughly 15 days, CD4+ cells were restimulated roughly 24 h with the same allogeneic DPB1. Retrovirally transduced HeLa cells with HLA-DPA1/DPB1, HLA-DM, invariant chain and CD80 served as stimulators. Cocultures used a 3:1 ratio of CD4+ cells to 100 Gy-irradiated HeLa, with around 50 U/mL IL-2. Germline V CDR1 and CDR2: MDHEN, SYDVKM. Trimming at V came to 4 bases and at J to 3 bases, leaving 10 bases not matched to a gene. CDR3 length equals 16 residues. This record belongs to a study of T cell repertoires and HLA-DP antigens. The overall study: Alloreactive CD4+ T cells targeted HLA-DP on transduced HeLa. Donors were two male and one female, aged 18-to-29 to 60-to-69.

The table came from immunoSEQ multiplex PCR; TCRdb's copy has only in-frame clones and leaves some out. Of thousands of clones detected, over 60% appear once; the ten largest clones hold about 20%. The chain has TRBV28 and TRBJ2-7; 9 bases line up with TRBD2. The receptor was isolated from a woman between 18 and 29 years old in good health and CMV-seronegative. The sequenced sample was CD137- CD4+ T cells from cultured PBMCs. The CDR3 is CASSSTLAGRVYEQYF. In nucleotides, the CDR3 is TGTGCCAGCAGTTCCACTCTAGCGGGGAGAGTCTACGAGCAGTACTTC.